This T cell receptor beta chain was recovered during a study of post-analysis software for immune sequencing data. Study-level background: Included courses were relapsing-remitting and secondary progressive multiple sclerosis; progressive-relapsing multiple sclerosis was also included.

This clonotype came up a few times. Its antigen is unknown. Unique molecular identifiers were present in the TCR beta cDNA libraries. The authors obtained about 520,000 cDNA molecules from about 0.94 to 9.7 million T cells. MiXCR, applied by TCRdb to the PCR reads, yields one record per CDR3 protein. The sample lists roughly 570,000 distinct CDR3 sequences, around 36% occurring once. The study, taken as a whole, reports: Relative to controls, patients had a few TRBV segments at higher frequency, with TRBV5-6, TRBV5-1 and TRBV20-1 among these. Controls' normalized Chao1 diversity significantly exceeded that of multiple sclerosis patients.

This CDR3 has 14 residues. Trimming shortened V by 1 base and J by 2 bases, and 9 bases separated the two germline ends. Looked up from germline, CDR1 is SEHNR and CDR2 is FQNEAQ (reference sequence). The chain links TRBV7-9 to TRBJ2-7; D is unresolved. The sample comprised blood. The source is a girl younger than 18 with multiple sclerosis. The CDR3 here is CASSLDPRPYEQYF. The CDR3 nucleotides are TGTGCCAGCAGCTTAGACCCTAGACCCTACGAGCAGTACTTC. Variable domain in full (rest from reference TRBV7-9 and TRBJ2-7): DTGVSQNPRHKITKRGQNVTFRCDPISEHNRLYWYRQTLGQGPEFLTYFQNEAQLEKSRLLSDRFSAERPKGSFSTLEIQRTEQGDSAMYLCASSLDPRPYEQYFGPGTRLTVT.